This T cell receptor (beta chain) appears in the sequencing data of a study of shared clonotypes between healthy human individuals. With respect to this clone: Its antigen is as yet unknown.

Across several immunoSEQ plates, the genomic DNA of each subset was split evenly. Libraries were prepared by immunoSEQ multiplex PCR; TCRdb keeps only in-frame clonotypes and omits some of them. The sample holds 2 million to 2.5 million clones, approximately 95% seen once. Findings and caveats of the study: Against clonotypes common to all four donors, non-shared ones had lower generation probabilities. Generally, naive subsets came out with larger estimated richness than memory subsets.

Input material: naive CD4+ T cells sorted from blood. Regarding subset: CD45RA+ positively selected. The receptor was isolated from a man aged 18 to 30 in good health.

The CDR3 protein is CASSSRDRGRHGYTF. In DNA form, the CDR3 reads TGTGCCAGTAGTTCCCGGGACAGGGGCCGGCATGGCTACACCTTC. J is TRBJ1-2 and V is TRBV19; TRBD1 matches 10 bases. V was pared by 5 bases and J by 6 bases, with 9 bases of the junction left unmatched. This CDR3 contains 15 residues. In germline, CDR1 is LNHDA, CDR2 SQIVND (reference sequence).